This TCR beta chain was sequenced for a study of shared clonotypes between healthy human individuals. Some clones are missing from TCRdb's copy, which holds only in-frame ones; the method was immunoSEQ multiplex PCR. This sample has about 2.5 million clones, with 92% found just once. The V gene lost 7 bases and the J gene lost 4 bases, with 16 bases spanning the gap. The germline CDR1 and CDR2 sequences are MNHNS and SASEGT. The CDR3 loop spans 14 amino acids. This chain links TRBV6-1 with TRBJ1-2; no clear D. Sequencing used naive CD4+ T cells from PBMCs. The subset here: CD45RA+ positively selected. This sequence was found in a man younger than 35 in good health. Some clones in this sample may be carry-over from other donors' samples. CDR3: CASTLRESSYGYTF. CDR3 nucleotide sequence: TGTGCCAGCACCCTTAGGGAATCCAGCTATGGCTACACCTTC.